A selection of T cell receptor beta chains follows, all from one sample in a study of CD8 T cells in ankylosing spondylitis. TCRdb independently ran MiXCR on the 5' RACE reads; one entry per CDR3 protein. The sample lists fewer than 750,000 distinct CDR3 sequences; about 20% were seen once. The sample consisted of blood, either unsorted or a sorted T cell fraction (not recorded which). The receptors here all came from a male donor with ankylosing spondylitis. The conserved cysteine and the conserved F or W are not part of the CDR3 here.

v_call: TRBV29-1; cdr3_aa: SVGPDWDEQF
v_call: TRBV4-1; cdr3_aa: ASSQEGPLYTEAF
v_call: TRBV29-1; cdr3_aa: SVEVFGGLAGGLEYEQY
v_call: TRBV5-6; cdr3_aa: ASSLWLGLNTEAF
v_call: TRBV5-1; cdr3_aa: ASSSMSGVFTDTQY
v_call: TRBV5-1; cdr3_aa: ASSSGLDRGTYEQY
v_call: TRBV12-3/TRBV12-4; cdr3_aa: ASSLGPRMGTEAF
v_call: TRBV29-1; cdr3_aa: SVVTGETQY
v_call: TRBV18; cdr3_aa: ASSDLAGDSTDTQY
v_call: TRBV29-1; cdr3_aa: SVPRRGFTEKLF
v_call: TRBV15; cdr3_aa: ATSRDRATAEAF
v_call: TRBV2; cdr3_aa: ASSERIDYNEQF
v_call: TRBV20-1; cdr3_aa: SADWGTASYEQY
v_call: TRBV20-1; cdr3_aa: SARRLAGVETQY
v_call: TRBV20-1; cdr3_aa: SAPRAPTYEQY
v_call: TRBV29-1; cdr3_aa: SVGATGYNEQF
v_call: TRBV6-5; cdr3_aa: ASSYDREPGEQY
v_call: TRBV7-2; cdr3_aa: ASSSQRERNNEQF
v_call: TRBV5-1; cdr3_aa: ASSLGGGGSTYNEQF
v_call: TRBV5-1; cdr3_aa: ASSTGGTSGLNEQF
v_call: TRBV29-1; cdr3_aa: SVEVGKVF
v_call: TRBV12-3/TRBV12-4; cdr3_aa: ASTSRDSTFRSGNTIY
v_call: TRBV6-5; cdr3_aa: ASSYSSTSNQPQH
v_call: TRBV4-1; cdr3_aa: ASSHSPFALNTEAF